This TCR beta chain was profiled in a study of T cell responses to AZD1222 COVID-19 vaccine. Germline CDR1 and CDR2: LGHNA and YNFKEQ. The CDR3 consists of 18 residues. V dropped 5 bases and J dropped 5; count of bases not matched to a gene: 16. Assay used: immunoSEQ multiplex PCR; TCRdb lists only in-frame clones, some missing. The sample comprises 150,000 to 200,000 clones, just under 95% of which are singletons, and 1.1% to 1.5% rests with the top ten. The chain employs TRBV4-2 and TRBJ2-3, with 10 bases lining up with TRBD2. This material consisted of peripheral blood, taken on day 0 of AZD1222 vaccination. The TCR sequence derives from an adult in good health. CDR3 DNA: TGTGCCAGCAGCGCCCCCGGTGCTAGCGGGAGTATCGGAGATACGCAGTATTTT. Protein sequence: CASSAPGASGSIGDTQYF.